This is a list of T cell receptor beta chains from one sample in a study of radiation and T cells in renal cell carcinoma. Profiling relied on immunoSEQ multiplex PCR, and the TCRdb table lists in-frame clones only, not all of them. In the table there are 100,000 to 150,000 clones, about four fifths of which are singletons. Material: blood, obtained from a patient whose treatment included radiotherapy and nephrectomy. Receptor source: a woman in her fifties or sixties with renal cell carcinoma. The CDR3 runs from the conserved cysteine through the conserved F or W. D genes are given only for firm matches. The size entry is marked missing in some rows and otherwise reads once, few, many or a size class.

cdr3_aa cdr3_nt v_call d_call clone_size j_call
CASTPSGTYNEQFF TGTGCCAGCACCCCTTCGGGTACCTACAATGAGCAGTTCTTC TRBV7-3 - - TRBJ2-1
CASSYSGTRGSEQYF TGTGCCAGCAGTTACTCGGGGACTAGAGGATCCGAGCAGTACTTC TRBV6-6 TRBD2 - TRBJ2-7
CASSLGQGVYYGYTF TGTGCCAGCAGCCTCGGACAGGGGGTTTACTATGGCTACACCTTC TRBV5-5 TRBD1 - TRBJ1-2
CASSLGQGDTEAFF TGTGCCAGCAGCTTGGGACAGGGAGACACTGAAGCTTTCTTT TRBV6-5 TRBD1 - TRBJ1-1
CASSLALGFTGNTIYF TGCGCCAGCAGCTTGGCCCTAGGGTTTACTGGAAACACCATATATTTT TRBV5-1 - - TRBJ1-3
CASTRQGRNSPLHF TGTGCCAGTACTAGACAGGGACGGAATTCACCCCTCCACTTT TRBV19 TRBD1 - TRBJ1-6
CASSQDPIPNSPLHF TGTGCCAGCAGCCAAGATCCCATCCCTAATTCACCCCTCCACTTT TRBV4-2 - - TRBJ1-6
CASSFGRPPGYTF TGTGCCAGCAGTTTTGGGCGGCCTCCTGGCTACACCTTC TRBV28 - - TRBJ1-2
CASSWNRGREQFF TGTGCCAGCAGCTGGAACAGGGGGCGTGAGCAGTTCTTC TRBV5-6 TRBD1 - TRBJ2-1
CASSWGSGSLWEQYF TGTGCCAGCAGCTGGGGTAGCGGGTCACTATGGGAGCAGTACTTC TRBV5-6 TRBD2 - TRBJ2-5
CASSTTGDGNQPQHF TGTGCCAGCAGCACGACCGGGGACGGCAATCAGCCCCAGCATTTT TRBV6-5 - - TRBJ1-5
CASSRRGVSEAFF TGTGCCAGCAGTCGAAGGGGGGTCTCTGAAGCTTTCTTT TRBV28 - - TRBJ1-1
CASSLENPETQYF TGCGCCAGCAGCTTGGAAAACCCAGAGACCCAGTACTTC TRBV5-1 - - TRBJ2-5
CASSLGGNTDTQYF TGCGCCAGCAGCTTGGGGGGGAACACAGATACGCAGTATTTT TRBV5-1 - - TRBJ2-3
CASSLQGNTDTQYF TGCGCCAGCAGTCTACAGGGAAATACAGATACGCAGTATTTT TRBV10-1 - - TRBJ2-3
CASSQVYVSGNTIYF TGCGCCAGCAGCCAAGTTTATGTCTCTGGAAACACCATATATTTT TRBV4-1 - - TRBJ1-3
CASSESKNTEAFF TGCGCCAGCAGTGAGTCGAAGAACACTGAAGCTTTCTTT TRBV10-2 - - TRBJ1-1
CASSYEVSYEQYF TGTGCCAGCAGTTACGAGGTGTCCTACGAGCAGTACTTC TRBV6-5 - few TRBJ2-7
CASKVQTGAPNTEAFF TGTGCCAGCAAAGTGCAAACAGGGGCACCTAACACTGAAGCTTTCTTT TRBV28 TRBD1 - TRBJ1-1
CASSPGQGIYEQYF TGTGCCAGCAGTCCCGGACAGGGAATCTACGAGCAGTACTTC TRBV2 TRBD1 - TRBJ2-7
CASSYSAGSYEQYF TGTGCCAGCAGTTACTCGGCAGGCTCCTACGAGCAGTACTTC TRBV6-5 - - TRBJ2-7
CSVAPEYNEQFF TGCAGCGTTGCTCCAGAGTACAATGAGCAGTTCTTC TRBV29-1 - - TRBJ2-1
CASSRTGYSNQPQHF TGTGCCAGTAGTAGGACCGGTTACAGCAATCAGCCCCAGCATTTT TRBV19 - - TRBJ1-5
CATSRDPGSTAQETQYF TGTGCCACCAGCAGAGATCCGGGTAGCACGGCGCAAGAGACCCAGTACTTC TRBV15 - once TRBJ2-5
CASSFLGGGAEAFF TGTGCCAGCAGTTTCCTGGGTGGGGGGGCTGAAGCTTTCTTT TRBV27 - few TRBJ1-1
CASSLRQGSPGSGANVLTF TGTGCCAGCAGCTTGAGACAGGGCTCCCCGGGATCTGGGGCCAACGTCCTGACTTTC TRBV5-5 TRBD1 - TRBJ2-6
CASTWEGYGYTF TGTGCCAGCACCTGGGAGGGTTATGGCTACACCTTC TRBV5-6 - - TRBJ1-2
CASSLIKTAGTSHTQYF TGTGCCAGCAGCCTAATTAAGACGGCAGGGACATCGCATACGCAGTATTTT TRBV5-6 - - TRBJ2-3
CASSLEGTGTIRAFF TGTGCCAGCAGCTTAGAGGGGACAGGCACTATTAGAGCTTTCTTT TRBV7-2 TRBD1 few TRBJ1-1
CAISESSPILVSGNTIYF TGTGCCATCAGTGAGTCCTCCCCTATACTGGTCTCTGGAAACACCATATATTTT TRBV10-3 - few TRBJ1-3
CASSEVASLNYNYGYTF TGTGCCAGCAGTGAAGTGGCCTCTTTAAACTATAACTATGGCTACACCTTC TRBV6-1 - - TRBJ1-2